What follows are 4 T cell receptor beta chains derived from one specimen sequenced in a study of human T cells and chemical hapten exposure. TCRdb recomputed calls from the RACE reads with MiXCR, one row per CDR3 protein. The sample holds some 380,000 distinct CDR3 sequences, about 4.8% seen once. Time point noted: patch test 1, 2 weeks after DPC sensitization. As for treatment: therapeutic diphenylcyclopropenone sensitization with weekly scalp DPC. The sequences come from whole blood, collected in connection with sensitization to the hapten diphenylcyclopropenone (DPC). The receptors shown here come from a woman aged 45-65 years with alopecia areata. Some clones in this sample may be carry-over from other donors' samples.

There are a few counts of this clonotype. The chain is built from TRBV14 and TRBJ2-1; D might be TRBD2 (6 bases). V dropped 0 bases and J dropped 0 bases, with 15 bases sitting between them. Germline lookup yields CDR1 SGHDN and CDR2 FVKESK. The CDR3 is 18 amino acids. The CDR3 nucleotides read TGTGCCAGCAGCCAAGATTTAGGAGGGAAGAGCTCCTACAATGAGCAGTTCTTC. Protein sequence: CASSQDLGGKSSYNEQFF.

This clonotype was seen a few times. CDR3 protein: CASSYPRSSTPGLGANVLTF. The CDR3, as DNA: TGTGCCAGCAGCTACCCGCGGAGCTCAACCCCGGGGCTGGGGGCCAACGTCCTGACTTTC. This sequence joins TRBV7-3 and TRBJ2-6; D is possibly TRBD1 or TRBD2 (5 bases each). Germline V lookup: CDR1 SGHTA, CDR2 FQGTGA. This CDR3 is 20 amino acids long. The V gene lost 4 bases and the J gene lost 4 bases, with 26 bases spanning the gap.

For the CDR3, the DNA is TGCAGCGTTGACCGCATACATGGCGGTAGCACTGAAGCTTTCTTT. Translation gives CSVDRIHGGSTEAFF. The gene calls are TRBV29-1 and TRBJ1-1, with D unresolved. Trimming pared 3 bases from V and 4 bases from J, leaving 18 bases between. Germline lookup yields CDR1 SQVTM and CDR2 ANQGSEA. The CDR3 runs to 15 residues.

The J gene is TRBJ1-3, the V gene TRBV6-1; D is unclear. Germline-derived CDR1 and CDR2 are MNHNS and SASEGT. V lost 4 bases and J lost 11, with 15 bases in between. The CDR3 extends over 13 amino acids. CDR3 sequence: CASSARRLRAIYF. Written as DNA, the CDR3 is TGTGCCAGCAGTGCCAGGAGACTTCGCGCCATATATTTT.